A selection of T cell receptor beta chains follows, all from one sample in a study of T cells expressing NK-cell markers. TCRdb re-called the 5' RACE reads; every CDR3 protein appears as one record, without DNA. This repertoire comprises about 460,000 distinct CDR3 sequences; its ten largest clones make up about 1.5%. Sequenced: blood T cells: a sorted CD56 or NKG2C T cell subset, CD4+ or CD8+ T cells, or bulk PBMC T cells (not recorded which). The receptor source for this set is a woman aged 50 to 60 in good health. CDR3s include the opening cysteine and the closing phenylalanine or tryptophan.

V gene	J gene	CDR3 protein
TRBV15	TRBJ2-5	CATSRDRGGTETQYF
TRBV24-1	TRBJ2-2	CATSGPGMGTGELFF
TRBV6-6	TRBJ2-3	CASSYSTGTQYF
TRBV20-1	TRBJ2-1	CSPLQGQAQFF
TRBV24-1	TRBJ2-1	CATSPIREGSNEQFF
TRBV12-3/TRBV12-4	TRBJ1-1	CASSLLPMNTEAFF
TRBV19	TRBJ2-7	CASSNRAVSPYEQYF
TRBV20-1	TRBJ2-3	CSNSGSLTDTQYF
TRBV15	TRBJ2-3	CATSRETQGLAGGTDTQYF
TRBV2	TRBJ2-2	CATKDRAGNTGELFF
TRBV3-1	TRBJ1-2	CASSQRDLYGYTF